The 8 T cell receptor beta chains listed next were all sequenced from one sample in a study of long-term antiretroviral therapy in people with HIV. Assay version v3.0 of immunoSEQ was used, and it was run at survey level. Sequencing was performed with immunoSEQ multiplex PCR; in TCRdb, only in-frame clones are kept and a portion is missing. Counted here are 30,000 to 40,000 clones, 83% occurring once; the ten biggest clones make up about 5.9%. Specimen: unsorted PBMCs, collected 1 year after starting antiretroviral therapy. These receptor sequences come from a man between 18 and 29 years old with HIV.

This rearrangement joins TRBV5-4 to TRBJ1-2; D is uncertain. The CDR3 sequence is 15 residues long. The germline V gene encodes CDR1 SGHNT and CDR2 YYREEE (reference sequence). V lost 0 bases to trimming and J lost 2 bases, with 11 bases between them. The CDR3 here is CASSLADIGNYGYTF. The DNA for the CDR3 is TGTGCCAGCAGCTTGGCCGATATCGGGAACTATGGCTACACCTTC.

This clone has just a few counts. V gene TRBV5-1 combines with J gene TRBJ2-3, with TRBD2 matching 7 bases. This CDR3 is 12 amino acids long. J lost 6 bases, V lost 5 bases, and 3 bases had no gene match. Germline CDR1 SGHRS, CDR2 YFSETQ. CDR3 sequence reads: CASSPRGDTQYF. The CDR3 DNA sequence: TGCGCCAGCAGTCCGCGGGGGGATACGCAGTATTTT.

This sequence joins TRBV5-1 and TRBJ1-1; the D is unclear. CDR3 length equals 13 residues. V was shortened by 5 bases and J by 1 base, with 9 bases between the two germline ends. Germline V gene lookup returns CDR1 SGHRS and CDR2 YFSETQ. CDR3 residues: CASSALGNTEAFF. Here the CDR3 DNA reads TGCGCCAGCAGTGCTTTGGGGAACACTGAAGCTTTCTTT.

The V and J genes are TRBV14 and TRBJ1-6, with D possibly matching TRBD1 (6 bases). Germline V CDR1 and CDR2: SGHDN, FVKESK. V dropped 4 bases and J dropped 0 bases, with 10 bases sitting between them. The CDR3 loop spans 16 amino acids. The CDR3 loop is CASSPGQSSYNSPLHF. The CDR3 bases are TGTGCCAGCAGCCCCGGACAGAGCTCCTATAATTCACCCCTCCACTTT. The full variable domain, in which reference TRBV14 and TRBJ1-6 provide the parts outside the CDR3, is EAGVTQFPSHSVIEKGQTVTLRCDPISGHDNLYWYRRVMGKEIKFLLHFVKESKQDESGMPNNRFLAERTGGTYSTLKVQPAELEDSGVYFCASSPGQSSYNSPLHFGNGTRLTVT.

The genes are TRBV5-1 and TRBJ1-1; D remains unclear. The CDR3 has 14 amino acids. Germline CDR1 reads SGHRS; CDR2 reads YFSETQ. V shed 0 bases and J shed 11 bases, with 17 bases lying between them. CDR3 loop: CASSLASVQTVAFF. The CDR3 DNA reads as TGCGCCAGCAGCTTGGCATCGGTTCAGACGGTCGCTTTCTTT.

V and J are TRBV2 and TRBJ1-1, with 12 bases identical to TRBD1. From germline, CDR1 is SNHLY and CDR2 FYNNEI. Losses at the gene ends were 6 bases for V and 4 bases for J; bases not matched to a gene: 3. The CDR3 contains 14 residues. The CDR3 DNA sequence: TGTGCCAGCAGGACGGGACAGGGGGCCACTGAAGCTTTCTTT. It encodes CASRTGQGATEAFF. Complete variable domain (other parts from reference TRBV2 and TRBJ1-1): EPEVTQTPSHQVTQMGQEVILRCVPISNHLYFYWYRQILGQKVEFLVSFYNNEISEKSEIFDDQFSVERPDGSNFTLKIRSTKLEDSAMYFCASRTGQGATEAFFGQGTRLTVV.

Here the CDR3 DNA reads TGTGCCAGTAGTTTAACCGGGACTTGGGGCGATGAGCAGTTCTTC. As protein: CASSLTGTWGDEQFF. The chain combines TRBV19 with TRBJ2-1; TRBD2 might be the D (6 bases). CDR1 and CDR2 from the germline V gene are LNHDA and SQIVND (reference sequence). CDR3 size: 15 residues. V dropped 5 bases and J dropped 8 bases, with 19 bases sitting between them.

The chain recombines TRBV14 with TRBJ1-2; D call uncertain. Germline V gene data show CDR1 as SGHDN and CDR2 as FVKESK. The CDR3 loop spans 16 amino acids. Trimming stripped 5 bases from V and 1 base from J, with 17 bases between. The CDR3: CASSAGKGWVNYGYTF. The CDR3, as DNA: TGTGCCAGCAGCGCGGGGAAGGGTTGGGTTAACTATGGCTACACCTTC.